This T cell receptor beta chain came from a study of sequential checkpoint blockade in melanoma. Overall study: After both sequences, patients received maintenance nivolumab.

Study outcomes and limitations: Pretreatment TIL clonality tracked with response in the nivolumab-first arm. Mutational load did not correlate with tumor T-cell fraction or clonality. Patients with week-13 increases in T-cell fraction and clonality benefited about 30 times more often.

The treatment denotes: randomized to nivolumab then ipilimumab (arm A) or the reverse (arm B). With respect to this clone: What it binds is unknown.

The protocol was immunoSEQ multiplex PCR, while the TCRdb copy is restricted to in-frame clones and leaves out a portion. In the table there are about 9,100 clones, 24% of which are singletons. Sample: tumor tissue (inferred from file names), taken from a patient given nivolumab and ipilimumab in sequence. The clonotype originates from a human donor with melanoma.

The CDR3 coding sequence is TGTGCCACCAGCAGATCGGACAGGGGTCTAAGAAACACCATATATTTT. This codes for CATSRSDRGLRNTIYF. This sequence joins TRBV15 and TRBJ1-3, with TRBD1 matching 9 bases. The length of the CDR3 is 16 residues. Germline V gene data show CDR1 as LNHNV and CDR2 as YYDKDF (reference sequence). The trim removed 2 bases at V and 5 bases at J, leaving 7 bases unmatched.